This T cell receptor beta chain was found in a study of cytomegalovirus exposure and HLA in healthy donors. Across the study: Among over 350 genotyped donors, 65% to 90% fell in the Caucasian-associated ancestry cluster.

Findings and limits, study-wide: Common viral pathogens (according to a later analysis) appeared linked to several of the most significant clusters.

In regard to this clone: Its specificity is not known.

Use of 60 Vbeta and 13 Jbeta primers characterized the PCR. Clones were sequenced by immunoSEQ multiplex PCR, and TCRdb holds only the in-frame ones, with some missing. The sample shows over 80,000 clones, 73% of them seen only once. The germline V gene encodes CDR1 DFQATT and CDR2 SNEGSKA (reference sequence). The CDR3 length is 11 residues. Trimming took 7 bases from V and 3 from J, leaving 9 bases between them. Specimen: PBMCs. The chain employs TRBV20-1 and TRBJ1-2, with a weak D call TRBD1 (5 bases). This clonotype originated in a middle-aged man in good health and CMV-seronegative. CDR3: CSVGGDYGYTF. Here the CDR3 DNA reads TGCAGTGTCGGGGGGGACTATGGCTACACCTTC.